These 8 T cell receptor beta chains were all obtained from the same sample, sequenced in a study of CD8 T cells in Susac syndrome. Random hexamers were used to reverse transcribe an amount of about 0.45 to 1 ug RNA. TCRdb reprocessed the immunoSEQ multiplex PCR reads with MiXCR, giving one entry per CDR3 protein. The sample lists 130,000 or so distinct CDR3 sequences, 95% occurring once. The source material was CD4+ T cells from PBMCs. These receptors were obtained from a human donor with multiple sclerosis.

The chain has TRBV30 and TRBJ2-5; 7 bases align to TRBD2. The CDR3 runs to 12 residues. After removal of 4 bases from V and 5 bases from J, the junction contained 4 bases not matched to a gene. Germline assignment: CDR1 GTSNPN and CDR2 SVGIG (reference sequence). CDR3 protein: CAWTRTSETQYF. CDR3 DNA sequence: TGTGCCTGGACTCGGACTAGTGAGACCCAGTACTTC.

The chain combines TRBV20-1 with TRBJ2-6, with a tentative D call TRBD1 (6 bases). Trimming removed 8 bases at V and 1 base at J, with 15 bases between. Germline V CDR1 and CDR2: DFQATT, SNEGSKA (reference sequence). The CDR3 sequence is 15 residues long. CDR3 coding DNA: TGCAGTACGGACAGAGCTTTTTCTGGGGCCAACGTCCTGACTTTC. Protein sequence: CSTDRAFSGANVLTF.

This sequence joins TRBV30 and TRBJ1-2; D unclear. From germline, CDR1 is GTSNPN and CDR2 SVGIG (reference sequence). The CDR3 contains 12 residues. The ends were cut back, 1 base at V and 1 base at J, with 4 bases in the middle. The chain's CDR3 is CAWSEGNYGYTF. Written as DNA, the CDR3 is TGTGCCTGGAGTGAGGGTAACTATGGCTACACCTTC.

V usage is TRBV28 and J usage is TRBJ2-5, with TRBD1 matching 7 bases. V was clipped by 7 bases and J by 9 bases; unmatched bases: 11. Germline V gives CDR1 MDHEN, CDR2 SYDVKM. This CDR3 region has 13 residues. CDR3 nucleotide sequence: TGTGCCAGCAAGCTACGACAGGGAAGTGCCCAGTACTTC. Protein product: CASKLRQGSAQYF.

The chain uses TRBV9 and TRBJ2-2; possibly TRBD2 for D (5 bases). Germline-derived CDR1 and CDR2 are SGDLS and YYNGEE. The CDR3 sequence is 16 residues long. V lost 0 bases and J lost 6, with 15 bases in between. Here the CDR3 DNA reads TGTGCCAGCAGCGTAGCTACCGCCCCCGGGGCCGGGGAGCTGTTTTTT. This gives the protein CASSVATAPGAGELFF. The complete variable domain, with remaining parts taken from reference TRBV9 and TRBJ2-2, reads DSGVTQTPKHLITATGQRVTLRCSPRSGDLSVYWYQQSLDQGLQFLIQYYNGEERAKGNILERFSAQQFPDLHSELNLSSLELGDSALYFCASSVATAPGAGELFFGEGSRLTVL.

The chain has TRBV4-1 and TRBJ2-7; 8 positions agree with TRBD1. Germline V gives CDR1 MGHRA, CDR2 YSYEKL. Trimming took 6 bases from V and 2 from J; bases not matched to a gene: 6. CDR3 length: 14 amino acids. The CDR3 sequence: CASRPMGQAYEQYF. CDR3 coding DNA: TGCGCCAGCAGACCCATGGGACAGGCCTACGAGCAGTACTTC.

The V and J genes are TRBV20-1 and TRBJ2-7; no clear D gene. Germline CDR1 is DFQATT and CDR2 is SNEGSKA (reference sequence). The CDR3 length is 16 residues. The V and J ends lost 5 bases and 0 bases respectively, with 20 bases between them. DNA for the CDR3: TGCAGTGCTCCACGACCGGGCAGCGCAAGCTCCTACGAGCAGTACTTC. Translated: CSAPRPGSASSYEQYF.

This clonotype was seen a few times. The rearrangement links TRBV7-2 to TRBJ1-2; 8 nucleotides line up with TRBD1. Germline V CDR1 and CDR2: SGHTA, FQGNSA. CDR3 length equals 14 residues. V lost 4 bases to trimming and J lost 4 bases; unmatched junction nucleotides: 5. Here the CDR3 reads CASSSTGAGYGYTF. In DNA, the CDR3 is TGTGCCAGCAGCTCGACAGGGGCAGGCTATGGCTACACCTTC.